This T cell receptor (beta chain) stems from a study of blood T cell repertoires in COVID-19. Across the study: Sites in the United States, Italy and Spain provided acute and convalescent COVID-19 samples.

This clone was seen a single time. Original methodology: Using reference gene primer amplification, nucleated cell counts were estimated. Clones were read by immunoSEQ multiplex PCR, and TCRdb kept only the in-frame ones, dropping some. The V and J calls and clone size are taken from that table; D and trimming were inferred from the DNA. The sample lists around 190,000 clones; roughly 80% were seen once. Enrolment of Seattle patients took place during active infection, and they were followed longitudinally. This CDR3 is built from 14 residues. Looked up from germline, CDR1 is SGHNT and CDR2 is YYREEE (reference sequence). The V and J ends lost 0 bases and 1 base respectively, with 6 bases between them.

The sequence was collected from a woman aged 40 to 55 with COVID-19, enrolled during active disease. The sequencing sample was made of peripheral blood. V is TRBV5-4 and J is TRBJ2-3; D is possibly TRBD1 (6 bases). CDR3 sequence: CASSLDRGTDTQYF. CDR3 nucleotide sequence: TGTGCCAGCAGCTTGGACAGGGGCACAGATACGCAGTATTTT.